These T cell receptor beta chains were read from a single sample in a study of blood T cell repertoires in COVID-19. Assay: immunoSEQ multiplex PCR; the TCRdb copy retains only in-frame clones and omits some. The repertoire holds around 140,000 clones, with 75% to 80% as singletons. Sequencing input: PBMCs or T cells enriched from blood (not recorded which). The receptors were sampled from a woman aged 50 to 65 who had recovered from COVID-19. The CDR3 runs from the conserved cysteine through the conserved F or W. D genes are given only for firm matches. Expanded clones get a size class; other rows say once, few or many, or leave the size out.

d_gene | j_gene | v_gene | abundance | CDR3nt | CDR3aa
- | TRBJ1-5 | TRBV30 | - | TGTGCCTGGAGTAGGCAGGGCGGTCAGCCCCAGCATTTT | CAWSRQGGQPQHF
- | TRBJ1-1 | TRBV11-1 | - | TGTGCCAGCACGATAAACGGCGGTAGGACTGAAGCTTTCTTT | CASTINGGRTEAFF
TRBD1 | TRBJ1-5 | TRBV19 | few | TGTGCCATCTCGGGGACAGGGGACCAGCCCCAGCATTTT | CAISGTGDQPQHF
TRBD1 | TRBJ1-2 | TRBV30 | - | TGTGCCTGGGCCCCCGTAGACAGGGACAGCTATGGCTACACCTTC | CAWAPVDRDSYGYTF
TRBD2 | TRBJ2-2 | TRBV5-4 | - | TGTGCCAGCAGCCCGGGGTCTAGCGGGGGACCGAACACCGGGGAGCTGTTTTTT | CASSPGSSGGPNTGELFF
- | TRBJ1-2 | TRBV7-9 | - | TGTGCCAGCAGCCATTCTGGGGCAGGAGCCAACTATGGCTACACCTTC | CASSHSGAGANYGYTF
TRBD1 | TRBJ1-3 | TRBV10-3 | few | TGTGCCATCAGTGGTGGACAGGAAAACTCTGGAAACACCATATATTTT | CAISGGQENSGNTIYF
TRBD1 | TRBJ2-1 | TRBV5-4 | - | TGTGCCAGCAGTAGGCGGACAGGAGACAATGAGCAGTTCTTC | CASSRRTGDNEQFF
- | TRBJ1-3 | TRBV11-2 | - | TGTGCCAGCAGCTCTCCACCGGCTAGCTCTGGAAACACCATATATTTT | CASSSPPASSGNTIYF
TRBD1 | TRBJ1-1 | TRBV28 | many | TGTGCCAGCAGTTTCACCTCAGGGGGGACTGAAGCTTTCTTT | CASSFTSGGTEAFF
TRBD2 | TRBJ2-3 | TRBV4-1 | few | TGCGCCAGCAGCCGGACTAGCGGGAGGCCCGACCTTGGCACAGATACGCAGTATTTT | CASSRTSGRPDLGTDTQYF
TRBD2 | TRBJ2-7 | TRBV9 | - | TGTGCCAGCAGCGTATCTCTAGCGGGCGACAGCTCCTACGAGCAGTACTTC | CASSVSLAGDSSYEQYF
TRBD1 | TRBJ2-7 | TRBV5-4 | - | TGTGCCAGCAGCGGAAAAGGGGGCACCTACGAGCAGTACTTC | CASSGKGGTYEQYF
TRBD1 | TRBJ1-1 | TRBV30 | - | TGTGCCTGGAGTTGGGGCGGGCCAGGGGGCGATAGGACTGAAGCTTTCTTT | CAWSWGGPGGDRTEAFF
- | TRBJ2-2 | TRBV19 | - | TGTGCCAGTAGAACCGACAGTACCACCGGGGAGCTGTTTTTT | CASRTDSTTGELFF
- | TRBJ2-6 | TRBV18 | - | TGTGCCAGCTCACCACCGGGCAGCTTCTCTGGGGCCAACGTCCTGACTTTC | CASSPPGSFSGANVLTF
TRBD2 | TRBJ2-1 | TRBV10-1 | - | TGCGCCAGCAGTGCTCTAGCGGGGGCCTACAATGAGCAGTTCTTC | CASSALAGAYNEQFF
- | TRBJ2-3 | TRBV10-1 | - | TGCGCCAGCGGCCCCGGGGGCACAGATACGCAGTATTTT | CASGPGGTDTQYF
- | TRBJ1-4 | TRBV7-2 | - | TGTGCCAGCAGCCCGACCGGGGCAGGAGGGGAAAAACTGTTTTTT | CASSPTGAGGEKLFF
TRBD1 | TRBJ2-1 | TRBV25-1 | - | TGTGCCAGCAGTGAGGACAGGGGACCCTACAATGAGCAGTTCTTC | CASSEDRGPYNEQFF
TRBD2 | TRBJ2-5 | TRBV2 | - | TGTGCCAGCAGTGGGACTAGCGGGAGGGCCCAAGAGACCCAGTACTTC | CASSGTSGRAQETQYF
TRBD2 | TRBJ2-1 | TRBV5-1 | - | TGCGCCAGCAGCCAGACTAGCGGGAGGGCCAGTGAGCAGTTCTTC | CASSQTSGRASEQFF
TRBD2 | TRBJ2-1 | TRBV4-1 | - | TGCGCCAGCAGCCAGGGACTAGCGGACTACAATGAGCAGTTCTTC | CASSQGLADYNEQFF
- | TRBJ1-4 | TRBV7-3 | once | TGTGCCAGCAGCTTAAACGCAGGGGAAAAACTGTTTTTT | CASSLNAGEKLFF
- | TRBJ1-1 | TRBV28 | - | TGTGTCTCGTGGGGCTGGGACACTGAAGCTTTCTTT | CVSWGWDTEAFF
- | TRBJ1-2 | TRBV9 | - | TGTGCCAGCAGCGCGGACCCAGGGGAGAGGAATGGCTACACCTTC | CASSADPGERNGYTF
TRBD2 | TRBJ2-2 | TRBV19 | - | TGTGCCAGTAGTTCGGGACTAGCGGGAGATTTCGCGAACACCGGGGAGCTGTTTTTT | CASSSGLAGDFANTGELFF
TRBD1 | TRBJ2-7 | TRBV28 | - | TGTGCCAGCAGCGCACTTTATGGGGACAGTACCTACGAGCAGTACTTC | CASSALYGDSTYEQYF
- | TRBJ2-7 | TRBV5-1 | - | TGCGCCAGCAGCTTGGCCGCCGGAGACTACGAGCAGTACTTC | CASSLAAGDYEQYF
- | TRBJ1-5 | TRBV19 | - | TGTGCCAGTAGTATCAATGGCGGGACCCAGCATTTT | CASSINGGTQHF
- | TRBJ1-1 | TRBV19 | - | TGTGCCAGTAGTATAGATACTAACCGGCCTGAAGCTTTCTTT | CASSIDTNRPEAFF
TRBD1 | TRBJ2-2 | TRBV5-1 | - | TGCGCCAGCAGCAGGCCACAGGGGGCGGCCGGGGAGCTGTTTTTT | CASSRPQGAAGELFF
TRBD1 | TRBJ1-1 | TRBV4-1 | - | TGCGCCAGCAGACAGGGGGTTGAGAACACTGAAGCTTTCTTT | CASRQGVENTEAFF
- | TRBJ1-4 | TRBV19 | - | TGTGCCAGTAGTATAGATGGAGGGACTAATGAAAAACTGTTTTTT | CASSIDGGTNEKLFF
TRBD2 | TRBJ2-1 | TRBV6-4 | once | TGTGCCAGCAGTGAAACTAGCGGGCCGTACAATGAGCAGTTCTTC | CASSETSGPYNEQFF
TRBD1 | TRBJ1-2 | TRBV4-1 | - | TGCGCCAGCAGCCATTCACTTACGGGACAGGGTACCTTC | CASSHSLTGQGTF
- | TRBJ2-5 | TRBV2 | - | TGTGCCAGCACCCCGGGACTGCGGGGAGAGACCCAGTACTTC | CASTPGLRGETQYF
- | TRBJ1-1 | TRBV28 | - | TGTGCCAGCAGTTTGCGGCGGATTGAAGCTTTCTTT | CASSLRRIEAFF
- | TRBJ2-7 | TRBV3-1/TRBV3-2 | - | TGTGCCAGCAGCCGGGACTGGTTCTCCTACGAGCAGTACTTC | CASSRDWFSYEQYF
- | TRBJ1-2 | TRBV5-3 | - | TGTGCCAGAAGCTTAACCGGGATCGAGGGCTACACCTTC | CARSLTGIEGYTF
TRBD2 | TRBJ2-1 | TRBV7-8 | - | TGTGCCAGCAGCCCCCTAGCGGGAGGCGACAATGAGCAGTTCTTC | CASSPLAGGDNEQFF